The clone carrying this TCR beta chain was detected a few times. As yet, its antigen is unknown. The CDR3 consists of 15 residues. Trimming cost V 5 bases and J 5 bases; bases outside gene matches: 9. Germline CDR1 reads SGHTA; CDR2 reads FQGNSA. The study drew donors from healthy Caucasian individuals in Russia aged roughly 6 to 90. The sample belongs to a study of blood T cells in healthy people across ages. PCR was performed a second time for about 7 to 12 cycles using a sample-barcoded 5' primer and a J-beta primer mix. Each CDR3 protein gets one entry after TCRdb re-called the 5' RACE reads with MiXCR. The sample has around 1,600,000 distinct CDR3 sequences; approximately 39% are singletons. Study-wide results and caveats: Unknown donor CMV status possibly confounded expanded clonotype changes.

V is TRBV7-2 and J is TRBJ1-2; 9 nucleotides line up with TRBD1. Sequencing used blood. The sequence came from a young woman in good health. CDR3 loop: CASSQTGGGFYGYTF. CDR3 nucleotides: TGTGCCAGCAGCCAGACAGGGGGAGGTTTTTATGGCTACACCTTC.